This TCR beta chain was retrieved from a study of metastatic and nonmetastatic thyroid tumors (dated by TCRdb to the early 2020s). Regarding the study in general: For patients with malignant and with benign thyroid disease, the researchers compared repertoires between peripheral blood samples and tumor or nodule tissue samples. Study-wide conclusions, independent of this receptor: In both blood and tumor samples, TCR beta diversity was reported to be significantly higher in malignant tumors than in benign nodules.

The germline V gene supplies CDR1 SQVTM and CDR2 ANQGSEA. Measured from the cysteine to the phenylalanine, the CDR3 is 14 residues long. Kept here is only the CDR3 DNA, which spans 42 bases and is read in frame from base 1. V loses 6 bases of germline sequence and J loses 4 bases, and the interval between the two ends is 19 bases. For this clone: No antigen is known for it. This may stem from a read error, because a much larger clone lies one nucleotide away. Other DNA sequences within the sample encode an identical CDR3.

No patient had received any treatment before thyroid surgery. Patient clinical samples collected from about 2011 to 2019 were retrospectively analysed using T-cell receptor beta sequencing. The method behind the library was PCR. Sequencing was performed on an Illumina HiSeq 4000. High-throughput sequencing was used to profile the CDR3 region of the TCR beta-chain in every patient. On the authors' methods: The researchers built a classifier to tell apart papillary thyroid cancer patients with distant metastasis, based on CDR3 differences among clinicopathological groups. Repertoire diversity was assessed with the Shannon index, and tumor-blood repertoire similarity with the Morisita-Horn index. TCRdb took the public reads, trimmed them with fastp at Q25, ran MiXCR for clone calling and kept in-frame beta chains. TCRdb, not the original authors, processed these V and J calls. Within this sample are roughly 75,000 clones, with approximately 12% of them counted one time only. Of the sample, approximately 8.8% is held by the ten largest clones.

Sequenced: tumor tissue. The receptor was derived from a female donor with papillary thyroid cancer or a benign thyroid nodule (not recorded which). Some clones in this sample may be carry-over from other donors' samples. This chain is built from TRBV29-1 and TRBJ2-7; perhaps TRBD2 is the D gene, with 5 bases matching. This receptor carries the CDR3 CSVVGRKTGYEQYF. The DNA is TGCAGCGTCGTCGGACGGAAAACGGGGTACGAGCAGTACTTC.